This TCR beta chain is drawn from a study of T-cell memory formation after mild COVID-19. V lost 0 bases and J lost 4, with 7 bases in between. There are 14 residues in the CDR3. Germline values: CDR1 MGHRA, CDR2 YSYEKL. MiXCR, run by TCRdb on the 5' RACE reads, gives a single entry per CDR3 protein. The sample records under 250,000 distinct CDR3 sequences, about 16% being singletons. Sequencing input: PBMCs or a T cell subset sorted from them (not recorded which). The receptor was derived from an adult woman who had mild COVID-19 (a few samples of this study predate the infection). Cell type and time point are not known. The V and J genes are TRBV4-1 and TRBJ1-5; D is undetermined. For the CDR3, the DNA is TGCGCCAGCAGCCAAGAAGGGAAGAATCAGCCCCAGCATTTT. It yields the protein CASSQEGKNQPQHF.